The present T cell receptor beta chain was sequenced within a study of graft-versus-host responses after intestinal transplantation. Across the whole study: Every one of the recipients received anti-thymocyte globulin induction and afterwards took tacrolimus and steroids for around 3 years. Study-level points and caveats: GvH clones turned up in recipient marrow; some had shown up first in ileum or blood.

Sequencing used immunoSEQ multiplex PCR; TCRdb keeps in-frame clones, though not all of them. The sample has 60,000 to 80,000 clones; around 91% are singletons. For this clone: Antigen unknown.

The clonotype originates from a human donor who received an intestinal transplant. The material sequenced was unstimulated CD8+ T cells sorted from spleen or lymph node cells, taken before intestinal transplant.

CDR3 sequence (DNA): TGCGCCAGCAGCTTGAGAAGTCGAGGACAGGGGAACTACGAGCAGTACTTC. Encoded protein: CASSLRSRGQGNYEQYF. This chain joins TRBV5-1 and TRBJ2-7; 9 nucleotides line up with TRBD1. Germline CDR1 is SGHRS and CDR2 is YFSETQ. The CDR3 length is 17 residues. V lost 1 base and J lost 3; bases outside the gene matches: 11.